These T cell receptor beta chains were read from a single sample in a study of CD8 T cells in Susac syndrome. MiXCR was run by TCRdb on the immunoSEQ multiplex PCR reads, yielding one entry per CDR3 protein. The sample yields roughly 200,000 distinct CDR3 sequences, approximately 94% seen once. Sequenced input: CD4+ T cells from PBMCs. These receptors were taken from a human donor with multiple sclerosis. Both conserved end residues are part of each CDR3. D genes are given only for firm matches. Size values are once, few and many counts, or a class for expanded clones, and some rows have none.

d_call: NA; j_call: TRBJ1-1; clone_size: NA; v_call: TRBV12-3/TRBV12-4; cdr3_nt: TGTGCCAGCAGTTTAAGGGGGGGGAACACTGAAGCTTTCTTT; cdr3_aa: CASSLRGGNTEAFF
d_call: NA; j_call: TRBJ1-6; clone_size: NA; v_call: TRBV20-1; cdr3_nt: TGCAGTGCTGGAGAACAACTCCTTAATTCACCCCTCCACTTT; cdr3_aa: CSAGEQLLNSPLHF
d_call: NA; j_call: TRBJ2-2; clone_size: NA; v_call: TRBV30; cdr3_nt: TGTGCCTCCCATTACATGACCGGGGAGCTGTTTTTT; cdr3_aa: CASHYMTGELFF
d_call: TRBD1; j_call: TRBJ2-7; clone_size: NA; v_call: TRBV5-4; cdr3_nt: TGTGCCAGCAGCCCATCCGGGACAGGGTTCTCCTACGAGCAGTACTTC; cdr3_aa: CASSPSGTGFSYEQYF
d_call: NA; j_call: TRBJ2-7; clone_size: NA; v_call: TRBV29-1; cdr3_nt: TGCAGCGTTGACGGTGGCACGGAGCAGTACTTC; cdr3_aa: CSVDGGTEQYF
d_call: TRBD1; j_call: TRBJ2-2; clone_size: NA; v_call: TRBV5-6; cdr3_nt: TGTGCCAGCAGCGACACAGGGGTTCACGGAACCGGGGAGCTGTTTTTT; cdr3_aa: CASSDTGVHGTGELFF
d_call: TRBD2; j_call: TRBJ2-7; clone_size: NA; v_call: TRBV20-1; cdr3_nt: TGCAGTTCAACCCATAGCGGGGGTACCTACGAGCAGTACTTC; cdr3_aa: CSSTHSGGTYEQYF
d_call: NA; j_call: TRBJ1-2; clone_size: NA; v_call: TRBV7-2; cdr3_nt: TGTGCCAGCAGCCCGTCGAGCGGTTCTGGCTACACCTTC; cdr3_aa: CASSPSSGSGYTF
d_call: NA; j_call: TRBJ2-3; clone_size: NA; v_call: TRBV3-1; cdr3_nt: TGTGCCAGCAGCCAAGTTGGGGGACTCACGCAGTATTTT; cdr3_aa: CASSQVGGLTQYF
d_call: TRBD2; j_call: TRBJ2-1; clone_size: NA; v_call: TRBV9; cdr3_nt: TGTGCCAGCACCACCCAGCCCCTCCGGGACTACCCCTACAATGAGCAGTTCTTC; cdr3_aa: CASTTQPLRDYPYNEQFF
d_call: NA; j_call: TRBJ1-6; clone_size: NA; v_call: TRBV7-2; cdr3_nt: TGTGCCAGCAGCTTACTCGACCCGGCTTCGGATTCACCCCTCCACTTT; cdr3_aa: CASSLLDPASDSPLHF
d_call: NA; j_call: TRBJ1-6; clone_size: NA; v_call: TRBV3-1; cdr3_nt: TGTGCCAGCAGCCCGAGGGGAGGCGGTTCACCCCTCCACTTT; cdr3_aa: CASSPRGGGSPLHF
d_call: NA; j_call: TRBJ2-3; clone_size: NA; v_call: TRBV2; cdr3_nt: TGTGCCAGCAGCTACAACGGGGGACAGGATACGCAGTATTTT; cdr3_aa: CASSYNGGQDTQYF
d_call: TRBD1; j_call: TRBJ1-6; clone_size: NA; v_call: TRBV27; cdr3_nt: TGTGCCAGCACTCCCAAGTGGACAGGGCGGTCACCCCTCCACTTT; cdr3_aa: CASTPKWTGRSPLHF
d_call: NA; j_call: TRBJ1-1; clone_size: NA; v_call: TRBV4-3; cdr3_nt: TGCGCCAGCAGCCAAGCTCCTTTGCGGGGTGGGAACACTGAAGCTTTCTTT; cdr3_aa: CASSQAPLRGGNTEAFF
d_call: NA; j_call: TRBJ1-2; clone_size: NA; v_call: TRBV14; cdr3_nt: TGTGCCAGCAGCCAAGAGGACTACCTCGGCTACACCTTC; cdr3_aa: CASSQEDYLGYTF
d_call: NA; j_call: TRBJ2-5; clone_size: NA; v_call: TRBV11-3; cdr3_nt: TGTGCCAGCAGTCTACTGAGGGGGGCACAAGAGACCCAGTACTTC; cdr3_aa: CASSLLRGAQETQYF
d_call: NA; j_call: TRBJ2-3; clone_size: NA; v_call: TRBV20-1; cdr3_nt: TGCAGTGCTAGCAGGGGTAATCTTGCAGATACGCAGTATTTT; cdr3_aa: CSASRGNLADTQYF
d_call: NA; j_call: TRBJ2-4; clone_size: NA; v_call: TRBV12-3/TRBV12-4; cdr3_nt: TGTGCCAGCAGTTTACTTGGTGGAGCAGGGGACATTCAGTACTTC; cdr3_aa: CASSLLGGAGDIQYF
d_call: TRBD1; j_call: TRBJ1-1; clone_size: NA; v_call: TRBV5-1; cdr3_nt: TGCGCCAGCAGCTTGGACGCAGGGGGCTATACTGAAGCTTTCTTT; cdr3_aa: CASSLDAGGYTEAFF
d_call: NA; j_call: TRBJ1-2; clone_size: once; v_call: TRBV7-2; cdr3_nt: TGTGCCAGCAGCCCAGTAGGACAGAGCTATGGCTACACCTTC; cdr3_aa: CASSPVGQSYGYTF
d_call: NA; j_call: TRBJ1-1; clone_size: NA; v_call: TRBV11-1; cdr3_nt: TGTGCCAGCGGGCTTGAAAGATTGAACACTGAAGCTTTCTTT; cdr3_aa: CASGLERLNTEAFF
d_call: NA; j_call: TRBJ1-2; clone_size: NA; v_call: TRBV29-1; cdr3_nt: TGCAGCGCCCTCCCCTCAAGGGGTTTAGGCTACACCTTC; cdr3_aa: CSALPSRGLGYTF
d_call: TRBD1; j_call: TRBJ1-1; clone_size: NA; v_call: TRBV29-1; cdr3_nt: TGCAGCGTTGCTGGACAGGGGCGGACTGAAGCTTTCTTT; cdr3_aa: CSVAGQGRTEAFF
d_call: NA; j_call: TRBJ1-5; clone_size: NA; v_call: TRBV12-3/TRBV12-4; cdr3_nt: TGTGCCAGCAGTTCTCCGGGAGGGACGCGGCAGCCCCAGCATTTT; cdr3_aa: CASSSPGGTRQPQHF
d_call: NA; j_call: TRBJ2-1; clone_size: NA; v_call: TRBV29-1; cdr3_nt: TGCAGCGCCGGCTCCTACAATGAGCAGTTCTTC; cdr3_aa: CSAGSYNEQFF
d_call: NA; j_call: TRBJ2-3; clone_size: NA; v_call: TRBV2; cdr3_nt: TGTGCCAGCAGACGTTACCCGGGCACAGATACGCAGTATTTT; cdr3_aa: CASRRYPGTDTQYF
d_call: NA; j_call: TRBJ2-5; clone_size: NA; v_call: TRBV6-6; cdr3_nt: TGTGCCAGCAGCCTAAACCCGGGTTGGGAGACCCAGTACTTC; cdr3_aa: CASSLNPGWETQYF
d_call: TRBD1; j_call: TRBJ2-3; clone_size: NA; v_call: TRBV5-1; cdr3_nt: TGCGCCAGCAGCTTCCGGGACAGCCCAGATACGCAGTATTTT; cdr3_aa: CASSFRDSPDTQYF
d_call: NA; j_call: TRBJ2-2; clone_size: NA; v_call: TRBV10-1; cdr3_nt: TGCGCCAGCAGTGAGAGGTACACCGGGGAGCTGTTTTTT; cdr3_aa: CASSERYTGELFF
d_call: TRBD1; j_call: TRBJ1-1; clone_size: NA; v_call: TRBV28; cdr3_nt: TGTGCCAGCATCCCAGGGGGGCAGGGGGGTGAAGCTTTCTTT; cdr3_aa: CASIPGGQGGEAFF
d_call: NA; j_call: TRBJ2-2; clone_size: NA; v_call: TRBV29-1; cdr3_nt: TGCAGCGTTGAATTTGCCCGAACAGGGACCGGGGAGCTGTTTTTT; cdr3_aa: CSVEFARTGTGELFF
d_call: TRBD1; j_call: TRBJ2-7; clone_size: NA; v_call: TRBV25-1; cdr3_nt: TGTGCCAGCAGTGAACGGGACAGATCCTACGAGCAGTACTTC; cdr3_aa: CASSERDRSYEQYF
d_call: NA; j_call: TRBJ2-7; clone_size: NA; v_call: TRBV6-5; cdr3_nt: TGTGCCAGCAGTTACTCCCCGGTAGGCGGCTACGAGCAGTACTTC; cdr3_aa: CASSYSPVGGYEQYF
d_call: NA; j_call: TRBJ1-5; clone_size: NA; v_call: TRBV12-5; cdr3_nt: TGTGCTAGTGGACCAGGGGCCGGGGGTCCCCAGCATTTT; cdr3_aa: CASGPGAGGPQHF
d_call: NA; j_call: TRBJ2-1; clone_size: NA; v_call: TRBV5-1; cdr3_nt: TGCGCCAGCAGCTCTCCCGACGGGCGGGCCTCCTACAATGAGCAGTTCTTC; cdr3_aa: CASSSPDGRASYNEQFF
d_call: NA; j_call: TRBJ2-5; clone_size: once; v_call: TRBV9; cdr3_nt: TGTGCCAGCAGCTTGATTCTCGGAGAGACCCAGTACTTC; cdr3_aa: CASSLILGETQYF
d_call: TRBD1; j_call: TRBJ2-7; clone_size: NA; v_call: TRBV3-1; cdr3_nt: TGTGCCAGCAGCCAGCCCACCGGGACAGCCTCCTACGAGCAGTACTTC; cdr3_aa: CASSQPTGTASYEQYF
d_call: NA; j_call: TRBJ2-1; clone_size: NA; v_call: TRBV7-3; cdr3_nt: TGTGCCAGCAGCTCCCCAGCCATCAATGAGCAGTTCTTC; cdr3_aa: CASSSPAINEQFF
d_call: NA; j_call: TRBJ2-7; clone_size: NA; v_call: TRBV30; cdr3_nt: TGTGCCTGGAGTGTAGGACGGAAGTACGAGCAGTACTTC; cdr3_aa: CAWSVGRKYEQYF